These T cell receptor beta chains were read from a single sample in a study of blood T cells in healthy people across ages. MiXCR was run by TCRdb on the 5' RACE reads, yielding one entry per CDR3 protein. The sample lists approximately 1,000,000 distinct CDR3 sequences, roughly 45% seen once, with over 15% in the top ten. The sequencing input was blood. The receptors shown here come from an older woman in good health. The conserved cysteine and the conserved F or W are not part of the CDR3 here. The order of the fields is clone size, V gene, J gene, D gene, CDR3 protein. D genes are given only for firm matches. Size tells how often a clone was seen (once, few, many) or the class of an expanded clone, and some rows leave it out.

clone_size: once
v_call: TRBV5-1
j_call: TRBJ2-2
d_call: NA
cdr3_aa: ASSRRTEGTGELF

clone_size: NA
v_call: TRBV6-2/TRBV6-3
j_call: TRBJ2-5
d_call: TRBD1
cdr3_aa: ASTLGQGVLAVETQY

clone_size: NA
v_call: TRBV11-2
j_call: TRBJ2-1
d_call: NA
cdr3_aa: ASSPRWAEGQF

clone_size: NA
v_call: TRBV20-1
j_call: TRBJ2-5
d_call: TRBD2
cdr3_aa: SARLPGRQNQETQY

clone_size: NA
v_call: TRBV20-1
j_call: TRBJ2-1
d_call: TRBD1
cdr3_aa: SARDHRTGQYNEQF

clone_size: few
v_call: TRBV27
j_call: TRBJ1-2
d_call: NA
cdr3_aa: ASPPEGHHGYGYT

clone_size: NA
v_call: TRBV12-3/TRBV12-4
j_call: TRBJ2-3
d_call: NA
cdr3_aa: ASSLILGWDTQY

clone_size: NA
v_call: TRBV6-1
j_call: TRBJ2-7
d_call: NA
cdr3_aa: ASSDTLAGRLSYEQY

clone_size: NA
v_call: TRBV28
j_call: TRBJ1-2
d_call: TRBD1
cdr3_aa: ASAWPGPETGDNYGHT

clone_size: NA
v_call: TRBV20-1
j_call: TRBJ1-2
d_call: TRBD1
cdr3_aa: SATSGGSGYT

clone_size: few
v_call: TRBV27
j_call: TRBJ2-7
d_call: TRBD1
cdr3_aa: ASSFRTGQQY

clone_size: NA
v_call: TRBV6-5
j_call: TRBJ2-1
d_call: TRBD1
cdr3_aa: ASSYLRQGAVEQF

clone_size: NA
v_call: TRBV5-1
j_call: TRBJ2-7
d_call: TRBD1
cdr3_aa: ASSPDGQGWEQY

clone_size: many
v_call: TRBV6-4
j_call: TRBJ1-1
d_call: TRBD1
cdr3_aa: ASSRTGNTEAF

clone_size: few
v_call: TRBV11-2
j_call: TRBJ2-7
d_call: NA
cdr3_aa: ASSSRTGRGEQY

clone_size: few
v_call: TRBV20-1
j_call: TRBJ2-7
d_call: NA
cdr3_aa: SARGQPSYEQY

clone_size: NA
v_call: TRBV5-5
j_call: TRBJ2-1
d_call: NA
cdr3_aa: ASSLGLVSQF